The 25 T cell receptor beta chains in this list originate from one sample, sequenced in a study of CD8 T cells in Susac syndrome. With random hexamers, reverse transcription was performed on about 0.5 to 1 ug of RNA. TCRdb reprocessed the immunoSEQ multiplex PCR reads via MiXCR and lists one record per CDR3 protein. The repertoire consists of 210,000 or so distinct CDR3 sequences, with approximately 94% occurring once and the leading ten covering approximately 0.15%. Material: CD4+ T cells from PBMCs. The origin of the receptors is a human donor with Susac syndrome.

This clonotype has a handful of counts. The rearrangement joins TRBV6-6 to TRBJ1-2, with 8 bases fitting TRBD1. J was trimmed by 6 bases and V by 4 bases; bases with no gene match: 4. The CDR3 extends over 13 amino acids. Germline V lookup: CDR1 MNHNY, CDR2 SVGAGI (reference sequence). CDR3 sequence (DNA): TGTGCCAGCAGTTTGCAGGGGGCCGATGGCTACACCTTC. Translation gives CASSLQGADGYTF.

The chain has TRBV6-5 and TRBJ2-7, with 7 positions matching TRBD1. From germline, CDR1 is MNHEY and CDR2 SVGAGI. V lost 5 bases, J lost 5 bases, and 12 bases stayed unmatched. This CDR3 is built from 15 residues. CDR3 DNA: TGTGCCAGCAGTCCCTCTGCGGACAGGCGCCACGAGCAGTACTTC. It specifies CASSPSADRRHEQYF.

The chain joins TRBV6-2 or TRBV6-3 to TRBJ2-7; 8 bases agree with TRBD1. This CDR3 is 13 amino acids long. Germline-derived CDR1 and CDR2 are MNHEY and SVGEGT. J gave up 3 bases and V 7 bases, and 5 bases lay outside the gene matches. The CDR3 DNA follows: TGTGCCAGCAAAAGAGGACAGGGCTACGAGCAGTACTTC. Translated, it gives CASKRGQGYEQYF.

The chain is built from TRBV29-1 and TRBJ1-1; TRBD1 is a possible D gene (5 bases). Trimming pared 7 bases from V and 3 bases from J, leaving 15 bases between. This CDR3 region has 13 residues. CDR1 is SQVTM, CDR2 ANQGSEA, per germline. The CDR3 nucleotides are TGCAGCGCCTACAGAGGGGAGGACACTGAAGCTTTCTTT. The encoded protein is CSAYRGEDTEAFF.

CDR3 amino acids: CASSMFPDRTGGEKLFF. CDR3 DNA sequence: TGTGCCAGTAGTATGTTCCCGGACCGGACAGGTGGAGAAAAACTGTTTTTT. J is TRBJ1-4 and V is TRBV19; TRBD1 matches 7 bases. This CDR3 comprises 17 residues. V gave up 3 bases and J gave up 8 bases; unmatched junction bases: 15. CDR1 and CDR2 (germline): LNHDA, SQIVND (reference sequence). Looking up the rest from reference TRBV19 and TRBJ1-4 gives the full variable domain: DGGITQSPKYLFRKEGQNVTLSCEQNLNHDAMYWYRQDPGQGLRLIYYSQIVNDFQKGDIAEGYSVSREKKESFPLTVTSAQKNPTAFYLCASSMFPDRTGGEKLFFGSGTQLSVL.

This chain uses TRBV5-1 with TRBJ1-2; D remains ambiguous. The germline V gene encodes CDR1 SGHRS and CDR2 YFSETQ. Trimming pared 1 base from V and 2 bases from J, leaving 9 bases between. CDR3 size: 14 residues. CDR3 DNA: TGCGCCAGCAGCTTGACACAGCAAAACTATGGCTACACCTTC. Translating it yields CASSLTQQNYGYTF.

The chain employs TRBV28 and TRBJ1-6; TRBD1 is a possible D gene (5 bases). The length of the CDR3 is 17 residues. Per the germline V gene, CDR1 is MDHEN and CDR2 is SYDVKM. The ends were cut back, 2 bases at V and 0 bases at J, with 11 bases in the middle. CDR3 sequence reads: CASSLEPGSSYNSPLHF. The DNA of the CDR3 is TGTGCCAGCAGTTTAGAACCAGGGAGCTCCTATAATTCACCCCTCCACTTT. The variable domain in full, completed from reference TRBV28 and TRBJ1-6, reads DVKVTQSSRYLVKRTGEKVFLECVQDMDHENMFWYRQDPGLGLRLIYFSYDVKMKEKGDIPEGYSVSREKKERFSLILESASTNQTSMYLCASSLEPGSSYNSPLHFGNGTRLTVT.

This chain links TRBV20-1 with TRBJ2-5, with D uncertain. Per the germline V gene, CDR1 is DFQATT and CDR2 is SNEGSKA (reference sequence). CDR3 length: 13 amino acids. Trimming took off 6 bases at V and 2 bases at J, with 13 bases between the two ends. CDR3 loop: CSAYSMPQETQYF. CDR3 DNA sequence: TGCAGTGCCTATTCCATGCCGCAAGAGACCCAGTACTTC.

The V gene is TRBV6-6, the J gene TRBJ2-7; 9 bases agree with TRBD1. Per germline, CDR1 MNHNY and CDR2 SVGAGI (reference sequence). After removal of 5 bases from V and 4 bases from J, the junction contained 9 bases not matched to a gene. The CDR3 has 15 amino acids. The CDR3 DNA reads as TGTGCCAGCAGTCCAACCTCGGACAGGGGTTACGAGCAGTACTTC. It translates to CASSPTSDRGYEQYF.

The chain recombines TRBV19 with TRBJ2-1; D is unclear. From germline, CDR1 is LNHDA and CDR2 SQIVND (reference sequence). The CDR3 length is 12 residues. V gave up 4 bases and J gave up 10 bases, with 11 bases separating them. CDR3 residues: CASSNGWREQFF. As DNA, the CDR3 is TGTGCCAGTAGTAATGGGTGGCGAGAGCAGTTCTTC.

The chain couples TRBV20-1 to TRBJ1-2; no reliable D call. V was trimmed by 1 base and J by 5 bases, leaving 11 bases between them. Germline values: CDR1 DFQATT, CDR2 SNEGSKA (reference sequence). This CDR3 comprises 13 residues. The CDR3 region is CSARVGESYGYTF. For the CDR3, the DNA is TGCAGTGCTAGAGTCGGGGAAAGTTATGGCTACACCTTC.

The CDR3 here is CASSVVSDPRNTGELFF. DNA of the CDR3: TGTGCCAGCAGCGTAGTTTCAGACCCTAGGAACACCGGGGAGCTGTTTTTT. The genes are TRBV9 and TRBJ2-2; D gene ambiguous. Germline values: CDR1 SGDLS, CDR2 YYNGEE. Trimming took off 0 bases at V and 1 base at J, with 13 bases between the two ends. This CDR3 contains 17 residues.

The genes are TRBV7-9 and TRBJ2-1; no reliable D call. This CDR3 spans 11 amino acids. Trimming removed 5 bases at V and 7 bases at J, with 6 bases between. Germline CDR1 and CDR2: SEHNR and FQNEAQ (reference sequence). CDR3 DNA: TGTGCCAGCAGCCCCCAAAATGAGCAGTTCTTC. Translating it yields CASSPQNEQFF.

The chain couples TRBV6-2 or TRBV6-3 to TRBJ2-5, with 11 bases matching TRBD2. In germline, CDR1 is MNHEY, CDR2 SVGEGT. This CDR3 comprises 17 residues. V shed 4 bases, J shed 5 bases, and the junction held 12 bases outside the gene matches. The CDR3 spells CASSFATSGAPRETQYF. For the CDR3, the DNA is TGTGCCAGCAGTTTCGCGACTAGCGGGGCCCCGCGGGAGACCCAGTACTTC.

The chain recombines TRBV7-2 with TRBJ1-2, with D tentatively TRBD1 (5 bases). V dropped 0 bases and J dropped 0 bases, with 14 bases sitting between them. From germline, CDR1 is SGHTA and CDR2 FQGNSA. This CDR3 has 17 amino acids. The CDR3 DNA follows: TGTGCCAGCAGCTTAGCTCCAGGGAGAATAACTAACTATGGCTACACCTTC. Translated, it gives CASSLAPGRITNYGYTF.

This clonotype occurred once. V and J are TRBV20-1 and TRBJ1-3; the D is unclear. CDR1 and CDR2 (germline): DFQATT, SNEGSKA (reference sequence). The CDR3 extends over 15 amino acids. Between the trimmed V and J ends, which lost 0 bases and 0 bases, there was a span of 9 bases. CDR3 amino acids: CSARDRRISGNTIYF. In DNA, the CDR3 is TGCAGTGCTAGAGATCGGCGAATCTCTGGAAACACCATATATTTT.

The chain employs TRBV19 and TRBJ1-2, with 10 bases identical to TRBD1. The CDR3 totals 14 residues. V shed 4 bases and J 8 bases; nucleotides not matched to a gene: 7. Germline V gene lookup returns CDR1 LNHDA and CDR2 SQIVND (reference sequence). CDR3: CASSTPDRGKGYTF. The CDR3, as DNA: TGTGCCAGTAGTACACCGGACAGGGGGAAAGGCTACACCTTC.

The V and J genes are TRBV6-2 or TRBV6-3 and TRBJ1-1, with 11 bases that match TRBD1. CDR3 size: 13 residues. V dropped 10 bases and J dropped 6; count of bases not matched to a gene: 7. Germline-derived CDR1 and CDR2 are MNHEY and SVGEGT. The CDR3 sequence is CATRRTGGSEAFF. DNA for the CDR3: TGTGCCACCCGCCGGACAGGGGGCTCTGAAGCTTTCTTT.

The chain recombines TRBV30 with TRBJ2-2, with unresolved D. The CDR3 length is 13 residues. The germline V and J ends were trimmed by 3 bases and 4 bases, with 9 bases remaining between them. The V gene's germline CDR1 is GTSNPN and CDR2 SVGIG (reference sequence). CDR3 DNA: TGTGCCTGGAGAGGTTTCTTCACCGGGGAGCTGTTTTTT. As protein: CAWRGFFTGELFF. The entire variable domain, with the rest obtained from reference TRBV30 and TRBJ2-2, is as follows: SQTIHQWPATLVQPVGSPLSLECTVEGTSNPNLYWYRQAAGRGLQLLFYSVGIGQISSEVPQNLSASRPQDRQFILSSKKLLLSDSGFYLCAWRGFFTGELFFGEGSRLTVL.

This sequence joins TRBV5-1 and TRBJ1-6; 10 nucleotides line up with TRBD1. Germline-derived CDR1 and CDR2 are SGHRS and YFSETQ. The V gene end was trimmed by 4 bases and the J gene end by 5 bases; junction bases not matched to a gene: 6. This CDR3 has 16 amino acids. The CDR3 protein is CASSRDRGGNNSPLHF. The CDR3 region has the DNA TGCGCCAGCAGCCGGGACAGGGGTGGAAATAATTCACCCCTCCACTTT.

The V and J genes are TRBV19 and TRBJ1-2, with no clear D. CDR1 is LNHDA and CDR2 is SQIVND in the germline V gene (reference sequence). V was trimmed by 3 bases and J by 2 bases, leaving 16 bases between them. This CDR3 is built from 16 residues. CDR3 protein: CASSIELTAFNYGYTF. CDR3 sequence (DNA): TGTGCCAGTAGTATTGAGCTTACAGCGTTCAACTATGGCTACACCTTC. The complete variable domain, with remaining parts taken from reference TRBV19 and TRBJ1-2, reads DGGITQSPKYLFRKEGQNVTLSCEQNLNHDAMYWYRQDPGQGLRLIYYSQIVNDFQKGDIAEGYSVSREKKESFPLTVTSAQKNPTAFYLCASSIELTAFNYGYTFGSGTRLTVV.

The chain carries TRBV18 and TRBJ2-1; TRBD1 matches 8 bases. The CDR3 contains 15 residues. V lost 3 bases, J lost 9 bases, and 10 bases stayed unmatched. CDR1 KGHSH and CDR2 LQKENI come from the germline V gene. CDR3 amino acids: CASSPPRTGSGEQFF. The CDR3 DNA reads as TGTGCCAGCTCACCCCCTAGGACAGGGTCGGGTGAGCAGTTCTTC. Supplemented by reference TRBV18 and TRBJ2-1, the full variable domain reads NAGVMQNPRHLVRRRGQEARLRCSPMKGHSHVYWYRQLPEEGLKFMVYLQKENIIDESGMPKERFSAEFPKEGPSILRIQQVVRGDSAAYFCASSPPRTGSGEQFFGPGTRLTVL.

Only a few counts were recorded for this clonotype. Here the CDR3 reads CASSEATGNNSPLHF. The CDR3 DNA reads as TGTGCCAGCAGTGAAGCCACAGGGAATAATTCACCCCTCCACTTT. This rearrangement joins TRBV6-1 to TRBJ1-6, with D maybe TRBD1 (6 bases). CDR1 and CDR2 from the germline V gene are MNHNS and SASEGT. The V end lost 0 bases, the J end lost 5 bases, and 8 bases lay between the germline ends. CDR3 length: 15 residues.

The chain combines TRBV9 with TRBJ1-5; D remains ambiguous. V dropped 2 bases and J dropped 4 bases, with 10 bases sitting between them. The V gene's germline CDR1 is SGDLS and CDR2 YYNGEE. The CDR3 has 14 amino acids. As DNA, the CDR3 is TGTGCCAGCAGCGTGGGGTCTGGTAATCAGCCCCAGCATTTT. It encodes CASSVGSGNQPQHF.

The CDR3 bases are TGTGCCAGCAGCCTCCAGGCAGGCGCCGCCTATGGCTACACCTTC. This translates into CASSLQAGAAYGYTF. The V gene is TRBV27, the J gene TRBJ1-2, with D hard to call. The CDR3 is made up of 15 amino acids. V dropped 6 bases and J dropped 4 bases, with 18 bases sitting between them. Germline V lookup: CDR1 MNHEY, CDR2 SMNVEV (reference sequence).